This TCR beta chain was found in a study of response to subunit inactivated influenza vaccine. Study-level points and caveats: Each seasonal influenza vaccination, the authors suggested, recruits few new T cells.

In the case of this clonotype: As yet, its antigen is unknown.

Via MiXCR, TCRdb re-called the RT-PCR reads, giving one row per CDR3 protein. The sample lists 500,000 or so distinct CDR3 sequences, 15% to 20% occurring once. The CDR3 is 13 residues long. CDR1 is SGHTA and CDR2 is FQGNSA in the germline V gene. V lost 5 bases and J lost 5, with 10 bases in between. The rearrangement joins TRBV7-2 to TRBJ2-1; D is possibly TRBD2 (5 bases). The sample consisted of CD4+ T cells sorted from PBMCs, taken about 24 months after vaccination. The source is a man aged 45 to 70 who received an inactivated influenza vaccine. This CDR3 reads CASSVPGNNEQFF. The CDR3 DNA reads TGTGCCAGCAGCGTACCGGGAAACAATGAGCAGTTCTTC.